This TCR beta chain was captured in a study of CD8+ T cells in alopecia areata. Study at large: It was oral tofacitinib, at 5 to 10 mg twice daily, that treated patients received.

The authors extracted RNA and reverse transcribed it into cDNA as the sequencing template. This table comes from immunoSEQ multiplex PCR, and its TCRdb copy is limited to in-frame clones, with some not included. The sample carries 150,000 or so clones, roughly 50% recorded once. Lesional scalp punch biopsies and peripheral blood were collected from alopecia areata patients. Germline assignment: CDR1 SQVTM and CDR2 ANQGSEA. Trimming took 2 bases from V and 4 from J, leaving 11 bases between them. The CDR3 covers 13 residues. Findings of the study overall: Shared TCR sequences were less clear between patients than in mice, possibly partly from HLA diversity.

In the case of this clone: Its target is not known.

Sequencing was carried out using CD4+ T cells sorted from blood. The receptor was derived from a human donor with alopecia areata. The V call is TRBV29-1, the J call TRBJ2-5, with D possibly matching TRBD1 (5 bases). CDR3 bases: TGCAGCGTTGAATACCAGGGTCCAGAGACCCAGTACTTC. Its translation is CSVEYQGPETQYF.